This T cell receptor (beta chain) derives from a study of cytotoxic CD8 clonotypes in ibrutinib-treated CLL. Overall study context: Outcomes included around 24 partial and 2 complete responses; after median roughly 65 months, approximately 14 stayed remitted and about twelve progressed. Mean yields were roughly 240,000 productive templates and 85,000 to 95,000 productive rearrangements per sample.

The CDR3 contains 14 residues. V shed 5 bases, J shed 1 base, and the junction held 4 bases outside the gene matches. Germline assignment: CDR1 GTSNPN and CDR2 SVGIG (reference sequence). Deep sequencing aimed at 1 in 200,000 to 1 in 1 million T cells' resolution. Method: immunoSEQ multiplex PCR; TCRdb's copy keeps in-frame clones and lacks some. The data contain roughly 56,000 clones, approximately 75% of them singletons. This chain joins TRBV30 and TRBJ2-7; 11 bases are a match to TRBD1. The source is a human donor with chronic lymphocytic leukemia. Material: PBMCs, obtained after 12 months of ibrutinib treatment. The CDR3 nucleotides are TGTGCCTGGGATCGGGACAGGGGGTCCTACGAGCAGTACTTC. Amino acid sequence: CAWDRDRGSYEQYF.